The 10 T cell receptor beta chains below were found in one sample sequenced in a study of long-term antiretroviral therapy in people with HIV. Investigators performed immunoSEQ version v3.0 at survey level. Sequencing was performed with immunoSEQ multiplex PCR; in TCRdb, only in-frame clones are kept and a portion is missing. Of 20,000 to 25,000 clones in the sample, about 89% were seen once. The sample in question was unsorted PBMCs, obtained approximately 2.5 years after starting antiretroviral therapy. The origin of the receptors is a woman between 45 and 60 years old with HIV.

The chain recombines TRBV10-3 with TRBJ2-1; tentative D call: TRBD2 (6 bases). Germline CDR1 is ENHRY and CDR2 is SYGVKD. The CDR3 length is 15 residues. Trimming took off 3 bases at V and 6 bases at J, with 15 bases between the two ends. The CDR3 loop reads CAISDTTGASNEQFF. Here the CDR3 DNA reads TGTGCCATCAGTGATACAACGGGAGCCTCCAATGAGCAGTTCTTC.

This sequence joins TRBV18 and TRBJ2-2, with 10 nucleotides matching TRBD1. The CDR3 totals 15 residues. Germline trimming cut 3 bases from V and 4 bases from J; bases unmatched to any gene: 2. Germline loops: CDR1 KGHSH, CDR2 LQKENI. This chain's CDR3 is CASSPRTGGTGELFF. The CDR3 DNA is TGTGCCAGCTCACCTCGGACAGGGGGCACCGGGGAGCTGTTTTTT.

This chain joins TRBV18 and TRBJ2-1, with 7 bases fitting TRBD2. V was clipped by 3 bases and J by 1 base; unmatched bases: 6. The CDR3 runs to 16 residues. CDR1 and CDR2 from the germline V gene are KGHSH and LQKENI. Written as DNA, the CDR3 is TGTGCCAGCTCACCCATTCTAGCGGAATCCTACAATGAGCAGTTCTTC. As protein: CASSPILAESYNEQFF.

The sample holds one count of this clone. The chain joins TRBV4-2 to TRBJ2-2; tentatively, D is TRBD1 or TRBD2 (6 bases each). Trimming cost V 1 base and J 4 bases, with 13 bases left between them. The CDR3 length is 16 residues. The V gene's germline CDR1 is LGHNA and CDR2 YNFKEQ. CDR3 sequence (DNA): TGTGCCAGCAGCCAAGCGGGGGCTGGTGGCACCGGGGAGCTGTTTTTT. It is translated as CASSQAGAGGTGELFF.

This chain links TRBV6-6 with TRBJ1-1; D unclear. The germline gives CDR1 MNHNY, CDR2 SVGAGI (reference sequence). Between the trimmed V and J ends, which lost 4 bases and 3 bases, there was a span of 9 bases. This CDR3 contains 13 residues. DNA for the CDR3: TGTGCCAGCAGTTCCAATATGGACACTGAAGCTTTCTTT. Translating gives CASSSNMDTEAFF.

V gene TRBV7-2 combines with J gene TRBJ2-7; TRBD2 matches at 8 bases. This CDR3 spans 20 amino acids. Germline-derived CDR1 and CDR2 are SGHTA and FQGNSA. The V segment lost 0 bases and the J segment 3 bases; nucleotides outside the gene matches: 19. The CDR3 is CASSLAQMRTSITKGYEQYF. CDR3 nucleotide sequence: TGTGCCAGCAGCTTAGCGCAGATGAGGACTAGCATTACAAAAGGCTACGAGCAGTACTTC.

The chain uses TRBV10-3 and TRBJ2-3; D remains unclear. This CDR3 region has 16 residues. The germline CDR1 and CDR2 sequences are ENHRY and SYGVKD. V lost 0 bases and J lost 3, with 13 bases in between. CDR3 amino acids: CAISESMTDGTDTQYF. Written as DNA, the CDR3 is TGTGCCATCAGTGAGTCGATGACGGACGGAACAGATACGCAGTATTTT.

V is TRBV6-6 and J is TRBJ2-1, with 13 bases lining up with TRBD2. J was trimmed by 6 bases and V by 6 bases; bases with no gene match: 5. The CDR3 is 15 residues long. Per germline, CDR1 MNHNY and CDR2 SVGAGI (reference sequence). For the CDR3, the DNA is TGTGCCAGCAGCTTTGGACTAGCGGGGGCCAATGAGCAGTTCTTC. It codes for CASSFGLAGANEQFF.

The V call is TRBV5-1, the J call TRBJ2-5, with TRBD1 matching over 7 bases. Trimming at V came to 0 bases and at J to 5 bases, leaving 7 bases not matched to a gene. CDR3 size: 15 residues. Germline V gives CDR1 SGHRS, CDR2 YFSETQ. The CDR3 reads CASSLEAGGWETQYF. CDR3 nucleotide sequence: TGCGCCAGCAGCTTGGAGGCAGGGGGTTGGGAGACCCAGTACTTC.

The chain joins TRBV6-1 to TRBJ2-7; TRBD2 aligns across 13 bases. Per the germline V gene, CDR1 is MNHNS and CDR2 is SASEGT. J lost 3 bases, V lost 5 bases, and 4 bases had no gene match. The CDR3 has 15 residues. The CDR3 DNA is TGTGCCAGCAGTCTCCGGACTAGCGGGAGCTACGAGCAGTACTTC. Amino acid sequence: CASSLRTSGSYEQYF.